The rows below give T cell receptor beta chains drawn from one sample of a study of OX40 agonist ivuxolimab in advanced cancers. Profiled with immunoSEQ multiplex PCR; TCRdb holds only in-frame clones, not every one. Of tens of thousands of clones listed, 90% are singletons. The specimen comprised CD4+ or CD8+ T cells sorted from blood, sampled in a trial of the OX40 agonist ivuxolimab. The receptors were sampled from an adult with an advanced solid tumor such as melanoma, head and neck, liver or kidney cancer. The CDR3 runs from the conserved cysteine through the conserved F or W. Fields, in order: J gene, CDR3 length, clone size, D gene, V gene, CDR3 protein, CDR3 DNA. A D gene is named only where the DNA matches it firmly. Expanded clones get a size class; other rows say once, few or many, or leave the size out.

J: TRBJ2-1
length: 15
size: .
D: .
V: TRBV5-4
CDR3: CASSLEATSYNEQFF
DNA: TGTGCCAGCAGCTTGGAGGCGACCTCCTACAATGAGCAGTTCTTC

J: TRBJ1-1
length: 14
size: .
D: .
V: TRBV5-1
CDR3: CASSLQGGNTEAFF
DNA: TGCGCCAGCAGCTTACAGGGAGGTAACACTGAAGCTTTCTTT

J: TRBJ2-1
length: 19
size: .
D: TRBD1
V: TRBV4-2
CDR3: CASSQYHTGGGRGGNEQFF
DNA: TGTGCCAGCAGCCAATACCACACAGGGGGCGGGAGAGGGGGTAATGAGCAGTTCTTC

J: TRBJ2-7
length: 13
size: once
D: TRBD1
V: TRBV9
CDR3: CASSPGTGYEQYF
DNA: TGTGCCAGCAGCCCAGGGACAGGGTACGAGCAGTACTTC

J: TRBJ2-3
length: 15
size: .
D: TRBD2
V: TRBV2
CDR3: CASHLIAGGRDTQYF
DNA: TGTGCCAGCCATCTTATAGCGGGAGGCCGGGATACGCAGTATTTT

J: TRBJ1-2
length: 15
size: few
D: .
V: TRBV18
CDR3: CASSPPRVHNYGYTF
DNA: TGTGCCAGCTCACCACCCCGGGTCCATAACTATGGCTACACCTTC

J: TRBJ2-3
length: 15
size: .
D: .
V: TRBV7-2
CDR3: CASSRDGAGTDTQYF
DNA: TGTGCCAGCAGCCGGGACGGGGCAGGCACAGATACGCAGTATTTT

J: TRBJ2-7
length: 15
size: .
D: .
V: TRBV7-2
CDR3: CASSLTGLGMVGQYF
DNA: TGTGCCAGCAGCTTAACGGGCCTAGGTATGGTCGGGCAGTACTTC

J: TRBJ1-1
length: 11
size: .
D: .
V: TRBV19
CDR3: CASSRVAEAFF
DNA: TGTGCCAGTAGTAGAGTAGCGGAAGCTTTCTTT

J: TRBJ1-2
length: 15
size: .
D: TRBD1
V: TRBV7-9
CDR3: CASSIMTGANYGYTF
DNA: TGTGCCAGCAGCATAATGACAGGGGCGAACTATGGCTACACCTTC

J: TRBJ1-4
length: 15
size: .
D: .
V: TRBV25-1
CDR3: CASSKGQIFNEKLFF
DNA: TGTGCCAGCAGTAAAGGACAGATCTTTAATGAAAAACTGTTTTTT

J: TRBJ2-2
length: 15
size: once
D: .
V: TRBV11-2
CDR3: CASSLYQGRTGELFF
DNA: TGTGCCAGCAGCTTATACCAGGGGAGGACCGGGGAGCTGTTTTTT

J: TRBJ1-2
length: 12
size: .
D: .
V: TRBV11-1
CDR3: CASSFPAGASTF
DNA: TGTGCCAGCAGCTTTCCAGCGGGGGCGAGCACCTTC

J: TRBJ2-3
length: 14
size: .
D: TRBD2
V: TRBV2
CDR3: CATRTSSGTDTQYF
DNA: TGTGCCACCAGGACTAGCAGCGGCACAGATACGCAGTATTTT

J: TRBJ1-2
length: 14
size: few
D: .
V: TRBV30
CDR3: CAWSVPRSDYGYTF
DNA: TGTGCCTGGAGTGTACCCCGATCGGACTATGGCTACACCTTC

J: TRBJ1-4
length: 14
size: .
D: TRBD1
V: TRBV18
CDR3: CASSPGQGKEKLFF
DNA: TGTGCCAGCTCACCGGGACAGGGCAAAGAAAAACTGTTTTTT

J: TRBJ2-1
length: 13
size: few
D: .
V: TRBV2
CDR3: CASSLGSYNEQFF
DNA: TGTGCCAGCAGTTTGGGCTCCTACAATGAGCAGTTCTTC

J: TRBJ2-7
length: 11
size: .
D: .
V: TRBV6-6
CDR3: CASRGGGEQYF
DNA: TGTGCCAGCAGGGGCGGTGGCGAGCAGTACTTC

J: TRBJ2-1
length: 13
size: .
D: TRBD1
V: TRBV7-2
CDR3: CASRHNRGPEQFF
DNA: TGTGCCAGCAGACATAACAGGGGACCTGAGCAGTTCTTC

J: TRBJ1-1
length: 13
size: few
D: .
V: TRBV30
CDR3: CAQGPTQNTEAFF
DNA: TGTGCCCAGGGCCCAACGCAGAACACTGAAGCTTTCTTT

J: TRBJ2-3
length: 17
size: once
D: TRBD2
V: TRBV18
CDR3: CASSPGRLAASTDTQYF
DNA: TGTGCCAGCTCACCAGGGAGACTAGCGGCTAGCACAGATACGCAGTATTTT

J: TRBJ2-5
length: 16
size: .
D: .
V: TRBV7-2
CDR3: CASSLEGYGIRETQYF
DNA: TGTGCCAGCAGCTTAGAGGGTTACGGGATTAGGGAGACCCAGTACTTC

J: TRBJ1-5
length: 15
size: .
D: TRBD1
V: TRBV5-5
CDR3: CASSLGGTGAQPQHF
DNA: TGTGCCAGCAGCTTAGGAGGTACAGGGGCTCAGCCCCAGCATTTT

J: TRBJ1-2
length: 14
size: .
D: TRBD1
V: TRBV7-8
CDR3: CASSNRGRHYGYTF
DNA: TGTGCCAGCAGTAACAGGGGGCGCCATTATGGCTACACCTTC

J: TRBJ2-1
length: 16
size: once
D: TRBD1
V: TRBV19
CDR3: CASSMRRGGQSYEQFF
DNA: TGTGCCAGTAGTATGAGGAGAGGGGGACAGTCCTATGAGCAGTTCTTC

J: TRBJ2-2
length: 14
size: .
D: .
V: TRBV21-1
CDR3: CARPHRVNTGELFF
DNA: TGTGCCAGACCCCACAGGGTTAACACCGGGGAGCTGTTTTTT

J: TRBJ2-4
length: 19
size: .
D: .
V: TRBV10-2
CDR3: CASSELGGPVGSAKNIQYF
DNA: TGCGCCAGCAGTGAGCTAGGAGGGCCCGTTGGGTCTGCCAAAAACATTCAGTACTTC

J: TRBJ1-1
length: 12
size: .
D: .
V: TRBV2
CDR3: CAGALGGIEAFF
DNA: TGTGCCGGAGCATTAGGGGGAATTGAAGCTTTCTTT

J: TRBJ2-5
length: 15
size: .
D: TRBD2
V: TRBV7-9
CDR3: CASSLVGLVSETQYF
DNA: TGTGCCAGCAGCTTAGTGGGACTAGTATCAGAGACCCAGTACTTC

J: TRBJ2-2
length: 12
size: .
D: .
V: TRBV4-2
CDR3: CASSPIAGELFF
DNA: TGTGCCAGCAGCCCCATTGCCGGGGAGCTGTTTTTT

J: TRBJ2-2
length: 16
size: .
D: TRBD1
V: TRBV7-9
CDR3: CASSAPGTGNTGELFF
DNA: TGTGCCAGCAGCGCCCCCGGGACAGGGAACACCGGGGAGCTGTTTTTT

J: TRBJ2-4
length: 13
size: .
D: TRBD1
V: TRBV5-1
CDR3: CASSIGQENIQYF
DNA: TGCGCCAGCAGCATCGGACAGGAAAACATTCAGTACTTC

J: TRBJ2-7
length: 12
size: .
D: .
V: TRBV29-1
CDR3: CSVYEGLNEQYF
DNA: TGCAGCGTATACGAAGGGCTGAACGAGCAGTACTTC

J: TRBJ2-2
length: 14
size: .
D: TRBD1
V: TRBV5-6
CDR3: CASSLDRATGELFF
DNA: TGTGCCAGCAGCCTGGACAGGGCCACCGGGGAGCTGTTTTTT

J: TRBJ2-3
length: 14
size: .
D: .
V: TRBV11-2
CDR3: CASSLGRIADTQYF
DNA: TGTGCCAGCAGCTTAGGTCGGATTGCAGATACGCAGTATTTT

J: TRBJ2-2
length: 14
size: .
D: TRBD1
V: TRBV5-1
CDR3: CASGQGLNTGELFF
DNA: TGCGCCAGCGGACAGGGGTTGAACACCGGGGAGCTGTTTTTT

J: TRBJ2-3
length: 17
size: .
D: TRBD2
V: TRBV18
CDR3: CASSLLPSGRATDTQYF
DNA: TGTGCCAGCTCACTCCTTCCTAGCGGGAGGGCCACAGATACGCAGTATTTT

J: TRBJ2-6
length: 14
size: .
D: .
V: TRBV5-1
CDR3: CASSGSSGANVLTF
DNA: TGCGCCAGCAGCGGGAGCTCTGGGGCCAACGTCCTGACTTTC

J: TRBJ2-3
length: 15
size: .
D: .
V: TRBV14
CDR3: CASSQRGTGMDTQYF
DNA: TGTGCCAGCAGCCAACGGGGCACCGGGATGGATACGCAGTATTTT

J: TRBJ2-7
length: 14
size: .
D: TRBD2
V: TRBV5-1
CDR3: CASSLGTSGYEQYF
DNA: TGCGCCAGCAGCTTGGGGACTAGCGGGTACGAGCAGTACTTC

J: TRBJ2-5
length: 16
size: .
D: TRBD2
V: TRBV11-3
CDR3: CASSSSWTGGEETQYF
DNA: TGTGCCAGCAGCTCGTCATGGACGGGGGGGGAAGAGACCCAGTACTTC

J: TRBJ2-7
length: 16
size: .
D: .
V: TRBV6-5
CDR3: CASSYSIVVRTYEQYF
DNA: TGTGCCAGCAGTTACTCGATCGTCGTGAGGACCTACGAGCAGTACTTC

J: TRBJ1-2
length: 14
size: .
D: .
V: TRBV7-2
CDR3: CASSLSGLNYGYTF
DNA: TGTGCCAGCAGCTTGTCAGGGCTTAACTATGGCTACACCTTC

J: TRBJ2-5
length: 14
size: once
D: .
V: TRBV7-7
CDR3: CASSFSGRQETQYF
DNA: TGTGCCAGCAGCTTTTCCGGACGCCAAGAGACCCAGTACTTC

J: TRBJ2-5
length: 14
size: .
D: .
V: TRBV18
CDR3: CASSLLDKRETQYF
DNA: TGTGCCAGCTCACTTTTGGACAAGAGGGAGACCCAGTACTTC

J: TRBJ2-7
length: 14
size: .
D: .
V: TRBV7-3
CDR3: CASSRRGSGNEQYF
DNA: TGTGCCAGCAGCCGACGGGGTAGCGGCAACGAGCAGTACTTC

J: TRBJ2-7
length: 13
size: .
D: .
V: TRBV7-6
CDR3: CASSRQENYEQYF
DNA: TGTGCCAGCAGTCGGCAGGAAAACTACGAGCAGTACTTC

J: TRBJ1-1
length: 18
size: .
D: .
V: TRBV4-1
CDR3: CASSQLGSGGRGNTEAFF
DNA: TGCGCCAGCAGCCAATTGGGGAGCGGGGGCAGGGGGAACACTGAAGCTTTCTTT

J: TRBJ1-1
length: 16
size: .
D: TRBD1
V: TRBV7-2
CDR3: CASSKRTGGRYTEAFF
DNA: TGTGCCAGCAGCAAACGGACAGGGGGGAGATACACTGAAGCTTTCTTT

J: TRBJ1-5
length: 14
size: .
D: .
V: TRBV5-4
CDR3: CASLLLRSNQPQHF
DNA: TGTGCCAGCCTACTCCTACGGAGCAATCAGCCCCAGCATTTT

J: TRBJ2-1
length: 13
size: .
D: .
V: TRBV6-5
CDR3: CASSLPEYNEQFF
DNA: TGTGCCAGCAGCCTTCCAGAATACAATGAGCAGTTCTTC

J: TRBJ1-6
length: 15
size: .
D: TRBD1
V: TRBV10-3
CDR3: CASARGQGGDSPLHF
DNA: TGTGCCTCCGCGCGGGGACAGGGGGGCGATTCACCCCTCCACTTT

J: TRBJ1-1
length: 10
size: few
D: .
V: TRBV19
CDR3: CARGGTEAFF
DNA: TGTGCCAGAGGCGGGACTGAAGCTTTCTTT